Below, 19 T cell receptor beta chains from the same sample are listed, as sequenced in a study of cytomegalovirus exposure and HLA in healthy donors. PCR employed 60 Vbeta and 13 Jbeta primers. Sequencing used immunoSEQ multiplex PCR; TCRdb keeps in-frame clones, though not all of them. The top ten clones hold 1.5% of a sample with some 190,000 clones, around 76% of them seen once. Sequences were obtained from PBMCs. These receptors originate from a man in his forties in good health and CMV-seronegative.

The V call is TRBV18, the J call TRBJ1-5; 7 bases are shared with TRBD1. Trimming removed 6 bases from V and 1 base from J; junction bases left unmatched: 3. This CDR3 spans 14 amino acids. CDR1 is KGHSH, CDR2 LQKENI, per germline. In DNA, the CDR3 is TGTGCCAGCTCCCAGGGGGAGAGCAATCAGCCCCAGCATTTT. This encodes CASSQGESNQPQHF.

The chain employs TRBV4-2 and TRBJ2-1; 9 nucleotides align to TRBD2. Germline V gene lookup returns CDR1 LGHNA and CDR2 YNFKEQ. The ends lost 1 base at V and 4 bases at J; junction bases unmatched: 8. The CDR3 is made up of 17 amino acids. The CDR3 loop is CASSQGLAEPNYNEQFF. The CDR3 nucleotides read TGTGCCAGCAGCCAAGGACTAGCGGAGCCCAATTACAATGAGCAGTTCTTC.

This rearrangement joins TRBV6-5 to TRBJ2-7; D is perhaps TRBD2 (5 bases). The CDR3 loop spans 13 amino acids. Germline-derived CDR1 and CDR2 are MNHEY and SVGAGI. Trimming cost V 0 bases and J 4 bases, with 7 bases left between them. DNA of the CDR3: TGTGCCAGCAGTTACTCAACTAGTTACGAGCAGTACTTC. Amino acid sequence: CASSYSTSYEQYF.

This clone was seen only once. The chain couples TRBV19 to TRBJ2-7; 9 nucleotides match TRBD2. V lost 5 bases to trimming and J lost 4 bases; unmatched junction nucleotides: 9. Germline V gene sequence: CDR1 LNHDA, CDR2 SQIVND (reference sequence). CDR3 length: 15 residues. CDR3 DNA sequence: TGTGCCAGTAGTGCCGTTGCGGGAGGGAGGTACGAGCAGTACTTC. Amino acids: CASSAVAGGRYEQYF.

This clone was observed a handful of times. This sequence joins TRBV27 and TRBJ1-2; possibly TRBD1 for D (6 bases). The CDR3 extends over 16 amino acids. V was shortened by 5 bases and J by 6 bases, with 22 bases between the two germline ends. Germline loops: CDR1 MNHEY, CDR2 SMNVEV (reference sequence). The CDR3 coding sequence is TGTGCCAGCAGTCTCTCCCCCCGACCGACAGGAGATGGCTACACCTTC. Residues: CASSLSPRPTGDGYTF.

The chain has TRBV19 and TRBJ2-6, with a possible D match to TRBD1 (6 bases). Trimming pared 4 bases from V and 4 bases from J, leaving 11 bases between. CDR3 length: 15 amino acids. Germline CDR1 and CDR2: LNHDA and SQIVND (reference sequence). The CDR3 sequence is CASSTNRDGANVLTF. The CDR3 DNA reads as TGTGCCAGTAGTACCAACAGGGACGGGGCCAACGTCCTGACTTTC.

V gene TRBV9 combines with J gene TRBJ2-2, with 9 bases identical to TRBD1. The CDR3 length is 17 residues. J gave up 4 bases and V 4 bases, and 11 bases lay outside the gene matches. The germline V gene encodes CDR1 SGDLS and CDR2 YYNGEE. This CDR3 is CASSPRGQGRGTGELFF. CDR3 DNA sequence: TGTGCCAGCAGCCCAAGAGGACAGGGGAGAGGCACCGGGGAGCTGTTTTTT.

The chain uses TRBV19 and TRBJ1-5; 8 bases fit TRBD1. V lost 3 bases and J lost 3; bases outside the gene matches: 10. The V gene's germline CDR1 is LNHDA and CDR2 SQIVND (reference sequence). CDR3 size: 17 residues. For the CDR3, the DNA is TGTGCCAGTAGTATTTTGGGGGGGACAGGAGCCAATCAGCCCCAGCATTTT. Protein sequence: CASSILGGTGANQPQHF.

This chain connects TRBV5-4 to TRBJ2-3; possible D gene TRBD2, 6 bases. The length of the CDR3 is 15 residues. Deletions cut 3 bases from V and 2 bases from J, with 13 bases between. Germline CDR1 is SGHNT and CDR2 is YYREEE (reference sequence). The CDR3 region is CASSSPSALTDTQYF. In nucleotides, the CDR3 is TGTGCCAGCAGCTCCCCTAGCGCCCTCACAGATACGCAGTATTTT.

The V and J genes are TRBV5-5 and TRBJ1-1, with D unresolved. CDR3 length: 14 amino acids. Deletions cut 1 base from V and 1 base from J, with 8 bases between. CDR1 is SGHKS and CDR2 is YYEKEE in the germline V gene (reference sequence). The chain's CDR3 is CASSLHLGNTEAFF. As DNA, the CDR3 is TGTGCCAGCAGCTTGCACCTCGGGAACACTGAAGCTTTCTTT.

This clone was found a few times. The rearrangement links TRBV5-4 to TRBJ1-2; D unresolved. The germline CDR1 and CDR2 sequences are SGHNT and YYREEE (reference sequence). The CDR3 totals 16 residues. V lost 0 bases, J lost 2 bases, and 14 bases lay in between. The CDR3 nucleotides are TGTGCCAGCAGCTTGGCGTCAGGCCAGGCCAACTATGGCTACACCTTC. It specifies CASSLASGQANYGYTF.

The chain is built from TRBV28 and TRBJ1-1; D gene uncertain. Trimming left V 2 bases short and J 1 base short, with 8 bases between. In germline, CDR1 is MDHEN, CDR2 SYDVKM. The CDR3 runs 14 residues. The CDR3 region has the DNA TGTGCCAGCAGTTTACATACGGGGAACACTGAAGCTTTCTTT. This gives the protein CASSLHTGNTEAFF. The whole variable domain, remainder taken from reference TRBV28 and TRBJ1-1, is DVKVTQSSRYLVKRTGEKVFLECVQDMDHENMFWYRQDPGLGLRLIYFSYDVKMKEKGDIPEGYSVSREKKERFSLILESASTNQTSMYLCASSLHTGNTEAFFGQGTRLTVV.

As DNA, the CDR3 is TGCGCCAGCAATCCTCGGGACTCGGGCGACACTGAAGCTTTCTTT. Translation gives CASNPRDSGDTEAFF. The V call is TRBV10-2, the J call TRBJ1-1, with D possibly TRBD1 on 5 matching bases. Trimming removed 7 bases from V and 3 bases from J, with 18 bases in between. CDR1 and CDR2 from the germline V gene are WSHSY and SAAADI. CDR3 length: 15 amino acids.

The rearrangement uses TRBV5-1 and TRBJ1-6; unclear D gene. V was trimmed by 0 bases and J by 9 bases, leaving 16 bases between them. The CDR3 contains 16 residues. CDR1 is SGHRS, CDR2 YFSETQ, per germline. The CDR3 DNA reads as TGCGCCAGCAGCTTGGCCGGGTCGGAAATGCGTTCACCCCTCCACTTT. Translated, it gives CASSLAGSEMRSPLHF.

The chain uses TRBV7-8 and TRBJ1-3; D is unclear. The CDR3 is 15 amino acids. With 1 base removed from V and 0 bases from J, the gap between germline ends came to 7 bases. CDR1 and CDR2 (germline): SGHVS, FQNEAQ. CDR3 amino acids: CASSLDGSSGNTIYF. The DNA of the CDR3 is TGTGCCAGCAGCTTAGATGGGAGCTCTGGAAACACCATATATTTT.

This rearrangement joins TRBV7-2 to TRBJ2-2; 9 positions match TRBD1. Trimming at V came to 3 bases and at J to 3 bases, leaving 5 bases not matched to a gene. CDR3 length: 16 residues. Germline V gene data show CDR1 as SGHTA and CDR2 as FQGNSA. The chain's CDR3 is CASSFGQGLDTGELFF. The CDR3, as DNA: TGTGCCAGCAGCTTTGGACAGGGGCTAGACACCGGGGAGCTGTTTTTT. Full variable domain (missing parts from reference TRBV7-2 and TRBJ2-2): GAGVSQSPSNKVTEKGKDVELRCDPISGHTALYWYRQSLGQGLEFLIYFQGNSAPDKSGLPSDRFSAERTGGSVSTLTIQRTQQEDSAVYLCASSFGQGLDTGELFFGEGSRLTVL.

The V and J genes are TRBV4-3 and TRBJ2-2, with a tentative D call TRBD2 (5 bases). V lost 0 bases to trimming and J lost 7 bases, with 12 bases between them. Germline CDR1 LGHNA, CDR2 YSLEER. CDR3 length: 15 amino acids. The CDR3 DNA reads as TGCGCCAGCAGCCAAGATGAGGGTTCGGGCGGGGAGCTGTTTTTT. Its protein is CASSQDEGSGGELFF.

DNA for the CDR3: TGTGCCAGCAGCGGACTAGCGGTGGGGCCCGGGGGCGAGCAGTACTTC. Its protein is CASSGLAVGPGGEQYF. The V gene is TRBV2, the J gene TRBJ2-7, with 10 bases that match TRBD2. V shed 6 bases, J shed 6 bases, and the junction held 14 bases outside the gene matches. Germline V gene lookup returns CDR1 SNHLY and CDR2 FYNNEI. This CDR3 is 16 amino acids long.

The chain uses TRBV9 and TRBJ2-5; 14 bases line up with TRBD2. The CDR3 runs 19 residues. Germline V gene sequence: CDR1 SGDLS, CDR2 YYNGEE. Trimming took 2 bases from V and 5 from J; bases not matched to a gene: 14. The CDR3 DNA is TGTGCCAGCAGCGTGGGAGGACTAGCGGGGGGATCGATGCGGGAGACCCAGTACTTC. Residues: CASSVGGLAGGSMRETQYF.